This T cell receptor (beta chain) originates from a study of T cell clonality in common variable immunodeficiency. Blood samples were heparinized, about 5 to 9 ml per donor. Per the germline V gene, CDR1 is LNHDA and CDR2 is SQIVND (reference sequence). The CDR3 loop spans 17 amino acids. The V end was cut by 2 bases, the J end by 3 bases, with 19 bases between. This clone came up many times. Read sequence stops 3 residues before the CDR3 end, and the germline J gene provides the missing end. The data were produced by immunoSEQ multiplex PCR, yet TCRdb's version contains in-frame clones alone and is incomplete. The sample is made up of approximately 81,000 clones, none counted only once.

The material sequenced was peripheral blood mononuclear cells. The sequence was collected from a person aged 18 to 70 in good health. The rearrangement joins TRBV19 to TRBJ1-1, with D perhaps TRBD1 (5 bases). CDR3 loop: CASSIFQGKGLDTEAFF. CDR3 DNA (partial): TGTGCCAGTAGTATATTCCAGGGAAAGGGCCTCGACACTGAA.